Listed below are T cell receptor beta chains from one sample, sequenced in a study of OX40 agonist ivuxolimab in advanced cancers. The method was immunoSEQ multiplex PCR; TCRdb's version includes in-frame clones alone and lacks a portion of them. Of roughly 140,000 clones listed, roughly 94% were seen once; the top ten hold about 0.33%. Sequencing was performed on CD4+ or CD8+ T cells sorted from blood, taken in a trial of the OX40 agonist ivuxolimab. These receptor sequences come from an adult with an advanced solid tumor such as melanoma, head and neck, liver or kidney cancer. The CDR3 runs from the conserved cysteine through the conserved F or W. Fields, in order: V gene, clone size, J gene, D gene, CDR3 protein, CDR3 DNA. A D gene is named only where the DNA matches it firmly. The size field is filled for only some rows; it gives once, few, many or a size class.

V gene: TRBV5-4
clone size: -
J gene: TRBJ2-1
D gene: TRBD1
CDR3 protein: CASSQTGGNEQFF
CDR3 DNA: TGTGCCAGCAGCCAGACAGGGGGGAATGAGCAGTTCTTC

V gene: TRBV6-6
clone size: -
J gene: TRBJ1-2
D gene: -
CDR3 protein: CASGPGIAWGYTF
CDR3 DNA: TGTGCCAGCGGCCCGGGAATCGCGTGGGGCTACACCTTC

V gene: TRBV28
clone size: -
J gene: TRBJ2-4
D gene: -
CDR3 protein: CASTEGGGSQNIQYF
CDR3 DNA: TGTGCCAGCACCGAAGGGGGCGGGAGCCAAAACATTCAGTACTTC

V gene: TRBV18
clone size: -
J gene: TRBJ2-4
D gene: -
CDR3 protein: CASSPDRSKNIQYF
CDR3 DNA: TGTGCCAGCTCACCAGACAGATCTAAGAACATTCAGTACTTC

V gene: TRBV7-2
clone size: -
J gene: TRBJ1-2
D gene: TRBD1
CDR3 protein: CASSSQTNRGNGYTF
CDR3 DNA: TGTGCCAGCAGCTCACAAACAAACAGGGGGAATGGCTACACCTTC

V gene: TRBV18
clone size: -
J gene: TRBJ2-3
D gene: TRBD2
CDR3 protein: CASSPPASGGADTQYF
CDR3 DNA: TGTGCCAGCTCACCACCCGCTAGCGGGGGGGCAGATACGCAGTATTTT

V gene: TRBV7-8
clone size: -
J gene: TRBJ2-7
D gene: TRBD2
CDR3 protein: CASSPRTSGFSYEQYF
CDR3 DNA: TGTGCCAGCAGCCCCCGGACTAGCGGCTTCTCATACGAGCAGTACTTC

V gene: TRBV7-9
clone size: -
J gene: TRBJ2-3
D gene: -
CDR3 protein: CASSFQTTTDTQYF
CDR3 DNA: TGTGCCAGCAGCTTTCAGACTACCACAGATACGCAGTATTTT

V gene: TRBV27
clone size: -
J gene: TRBJ1-2
D gene: TRBD1
CDR3 protein: CASRGTGGGGYTF
CDR3 DNA: TGTGCCAGCAGGGGGACAGGGGGTGGGGGCTACACCTTC

V gene: TRBV9
clone size: -
J gene: TRBJ2-7
D gene: -
CDR3 protein: CASSVKPGGRGPYEQYF
CDR3 DNA: TGTGCCAGCAGCGTAAAGCCCGGGGGCAGGGGTCCCTACGAGCAGTACTTC

V gene: TRBV7-2
clone size: -
J gene: TRBJ2-1
D gene: -
CDR3 protein: CASVRNSYNEQFF
CDR3 DNA: TGTGCCAGCGTCCGTAACTCCTACAATGAGCAGTTCTTC

V gene: TRBV5-1
clone size: -
J gene: TRBJ1-5
D gene: -
CDR3 protein: CASSLGDMERQPQHF
CDR3 DNA: TGCGCCAGCAGCTTGGGGGACATGGAACGACAGCCCCAGCATTTT

V gene: TRBV20-1
clone size: -
J gene: TRBJ2-1
D gene: -
CDR3 protein: CSAEGNEQFF
CDR3 DNA: TGCAGTGCAGAGGGCAATGAGCAGTTCTTC

V gene: TRBV28
clone size: -
J gene: TRBJ1-5
D gene: TRBD1
CDR3 protein: CASSSGQGNQPQHF
CDR3 DNA: TGTGCCAGCAGTTCTGGACAGGGAAATCAGCCCCAGCATTTT

V gene: TRBV28
clone size: -
J gene: TRBJ2-6
D gene: -
CDR3 protein: CASSTSGVGANVLTF
CDR3 DNA: TGTGCCAGCAGTACCTCAGGGGTTGGGGCCAACGTCCTGACTTTC

V gene: TRBV10-3
clone size: -
J gene: TRBJ2-3
D gene: -
CDR3 protein: CAISELAADTQYF
CDR3 DNA: TGTGCCATCAGTGAGTTGGCCGCAGATACGCAGTATTTT

V gene: TRBV4-1
clone size: -
J gene: TRBJ1-2
D gene: -
CDR3 protein: CASSRGLNYGYTF
CDR3 DNA: TGCGCCAGCAGCCGAGGACTTAACTATGGCTACACCTTC

V gene: TRBV18
clone size: -
J gene: TRBJ2-7
D gene: TRBD1
CDR3 protein: CASSPSTGTEPYEQYF
CDR3 DNA: TGTGCCAGCTCACCATCAACCGGGACAGAGCCCTACGAGCAGTACTTC

V gene: TRBV5-4
clone size: -
J gene: TRBJ2-7
D gene: -
CDR3 protein: CASSLNPGRTSYEQYF
CDR3 DNA: TGTGCCAGCAGCCTGAATCCGGGACGGACTTCCTACGAGCAGTACTTC

V gene: TRBV28
clone size: -
J gene: TRBJ2-1
D gene: -
CDR3 protein: CASSLQGSNNEQFF
CDR3 DNA: TGTGCCAGCAGTTTGCAGGGGTCGAACAATGAGCAGTTCTTC

V gene: TRBV7-2
clone size: -
J gene: TRBJ1-4
D gene: -
CDR3 protein: CASSLRGDKLFF
CDR3 DNA: TGTGCCAGCAGCTTAAGAGGGGACAAACTGTTTTTT

V gene: TRBV7-2
clone size: -
J gene: TRBJ1-6
D gene: TRBD1
CDR3 protein: CASSPGQGARSPLHF
CDR3 DNA: TGTGCCAGCAGCCCTGGACAGGGGGCGCGATCACCCCTCCACTTT

V gene: TRBV2
clone size: -
J gene: TRBJ1-4
D gene: TRBD1
CDR3 protein: CARDASRGREKLFF
CDR3 DNA: TGTGCCAGGGACGCTAGCAGGGGGAGGGAAAAACTGTTTTTT

V gene: TRBV6-5
clone size: -
J gene: TRBJ2-2
D gene: -
CDR3 protein: CASRMTLTGELFF
CDR3 DNA: TGTGCCAGCCGTATGACTCTCACCGGGGAGCTGTTTTTT

V gene: TRBV7-3
clone size: -
J gene: TRBJ1-1
D gene: -
CDR3 protein: CASSPGSNTEAFF
CDR3 DNA: TGTGCCAGCAGCCCAGGGTCGAACACTGAAGCTTTCTTT

V gene: TRBV19
clone size: few
J gene: TRBJ1-1
D gene: -
CDR3 protein: CASIRSFTGSGTEAFF
CDR3 DNA: TGTGCCAGTATTCGGTCGTTTACAGGGAGCGGCACTGAAGCTTTCTTT

V gene: TRBV29-1
clone size: -
J gene: TRBJ2-7
D gene: TRBD2
CDR3 protein: CSVDGASGTYEQYF
CDR3 DNA: TGCAGCGTTGATGGGGCTAGCGGGACCTACGAGCAGTACTTC

V gene: TRBV7-2
clone size: -
J gene: TRBJ2-1
D gene: -
CDR3 protein: CASSPGRDNEQFF
CDR3 DNA: TGTGCCAGCAGCCCGGGACGCGACAATGAGCAGTTCTTC

V gene: TRBV11-2
clone size: -
J gene: TRBJ2-7
D gene: -
CDR3 protein: CASSPNNRAEEQYF
CDR3 DNA: TGTGCCAGCAGCCCCAACAACCGTGCGGAAGAGCAGTACTTC

V gene: TRBV7-6
clone size: -
J gene: TRBJ2-7
D gene: -
CDR3 protein: CASSPQSPSREQYF
CDR3 DNA: TGTGCCAGCAGCCCGCAATCCCCTTCTCGCGAGCAGTACTTC

V gene: TRBV6-1
clone size: -
J gene: TRBJ2-1
D gene: -
CDR3 protein: CASSEGEWGPYYNEQFF
CDR3 DNA: TGTGCCAGCAGTGAAGGAGAGTGGGGACCCTATTACAATGAGCAGTTCTTC

V gene: TRBV19
clone size: once
J gene: TRBJ1-5
D gene: -
CDR3 protein: CASSIWRGQPQHF
CDR3 DNA: TGTGCCAGTAGTATTTGGAGAGGCCAGCCCCAGCATTTT

V gene: TRBV4-3
clone size: -
J gene: TRBJ2-1
D gene: -
CDR3 protein: CASSHFKGRDNEQFF
CDR3 DNA: TGCGCCAGCAGCCACTTTAAGGGGCGGGACAATGAGCAGTTCTTC

V gene: TRBV27
clone size: -
J gene: TRBJ1-4
D gene: TRBD1
CDR3 protein: CASRGTGDWEKLFF
CDR3 DNA: TGTGCCAGCAGGGGGACAGGGGATTGGGAAAAACTGTTTTTT

V gene: TRBV19
clone size: -
J gene: TRBJ1-1
D gene: -
CDR3 protein: CASRTSGWNTEAFF
CDR3 DNA: TGTGCCAGCCGAACTTCCGGCTGGAACACTGAAGCTTTCTTT

V gene: TRBV11-3
clone size: -
J gene: TRBJ2-3
D gene: -
CDR3 protein: CASSLGRVATDTQYF
CDR3 DNA: TGTGCCAGCAGCTTAGGGCGGGTAGCAACAGATACGCAGTATTTT

V gene: TRBV10-1
clone size: -
J gene: TRBJ1-1
D gene: TRBD1
CDR3 protein: CASSTGQGTTEAFF
CDR3 DNA: TGCGCCAGCAGTACGGGACAGGGGACCACTGAAGCTTTCTTT

V gene: TRBV6-6
clone size: -
J gene: TRBJ1-2
D gene: TRBD1
CDR3 protein: CASRQGRLYGYTF
CDR3 DNA: TGTGCCAGCCGACAGGGCCGCCTCTATGGCTACACCTTC

V gene: TRBV28
clone size: -
J gene: TRBJ1-2
D gene: TRBD1
CDR3 protein: CASSSHRGGGYTF
CDR3 DNA: TGTGCCAGCAGTTCCCACAGGGGAGGTGGCTACACCTTC

V gene: TRBV7-2
clone size: -
J gene: TRBJ2-1
D gene: -
CDR3 protein: CASSPPLESSEQFF
CDR3 DNA: TGTGCCAGCAGCCCACCCTTAGAGTCAAGCGAGCAGTTCTTC

V gene: TRBV2
clone size: -
J gene: TRBJ2-7
D gene: -
CDR3 protein: CAGGTTRDNEQYF
CDR3 DNA: TGTGCCGGGGGGACAACGCGTGATAACGAGCAGTACTTC

V gene: TRBV15
clone size: -
J gene: TRBJ1-5
D gene: -
CDR3 protein: CATSRGTGNQPQHF
CDR3 DNA: TGTGCCACCAGCAGAGGAACAGGGAATCAGCCCCAGCATTTT

V gene: TRBV6-1
clone size: -
J gene: TRBJ1-5
D gene: TRBD1
CDR3 protein: CASSLTGFDQPQHF
CDR3 DNA: TGTGCCAGCAGTTTGACAGGGTTTGATCAGCCCCAGCATTTT

V gene: TRBV6-6
clone size: -
J gene: TRBJ1-2
D gene: -
CDR3 protein: CASSRDRNYGYTF
CDR3 DNA: TGTGCCAGCAGTCGGGACCGAAACTATGGCTACACCTTC

V gene: TRBV5-4
clone size: -
J gene: TRBJ1-4
D gene: -
CDR3 protein: CASSQDSRPTNEKLFF
CDR3 DNA: TGTGCCAGCAGCCAAGATTCCCGGCCAACTAATGAAAAACTGTTTTTT

V gene: TRBV19
clone size: few
J gene: TRBJ2-5
D gene: -
CDR3 protein: CASSIDRFKTQYF
CDR3 DNA: TGTGCCAGTAGTATAGATCGGTTCAAGACCCAGTACTTC

V gene: TRBV28
clone size: -
J gene: TRBJ1-2
D gene: -
CDR3 protein: CASSVTPPGPYGYTF
CDR3 DNA: TGTGCCAGCAGTGTAACCCCCCCCGGACCCTATGGCTACACCTTC

V gene: TRBV6-6
clone size: -
J gene: TRBJ1-1
D gene: TRBD1
CDR3 protein: CASSDLDRLNTEAFF
CDR3 DNA: TGTGCCAGCAGTGACCTGGACAGGCTGAACACTGAAGCTTTCTTT

V gene: TRBV7-2
clone size: -
J gene: TRBJ2-2
D gene: -
CDR3 protein: CASSLGLNTGELFF
CDR3 DNA: TGTGCCAGCAGCTTAGGGCTGAACACCGGGGAGCTGTTTTTT

V gene: TRBV7-6
clone size: -
J gene: TRBJ2-2
D gene: TRBD2
CDR3 protein: CASSLWTSGSAGTGELFF
CDR3 DNA: TGTGCCAGCAGCCTTTGGACTAGCGGGAGTGCGGGGACCGGGGAGCTGTTTTTT

V gene: TRBV5-1
clone size: -
J gene: TRBJ2-7
D gene: -
CDR3 protein: CASSYGSIFSYEQYF
CDR3 DNA: TGCGCCAGCAGCTACGGGTCTATTTTCTCCTACGAGCAGTACTTC

V gene: TRBV11-3
clone size: -
J gene: TRBJ2-3
D gene: -
CDR3 protein: CASSPSRGTDTQYF
CDR3 DNA: TGTGCCAGCAGCCCAAGCCGGGGGACAGATACGCAGTATTTT

V gene: TRBV2
clone size: -
J gene: TRBJ2-3
D gene: -
CDR3 protein: CASSVRVGPDTQYF
CDR3 DNA: TGTGCCAGCAGTGTGCGCGTCGGGCCAGATACGCAGTATTTT

V gene: TRBV28
clone size: -
J gene: TRBJ1-2
D gene: TRBD1
CDR3 protein: CASSLGQGVGGYTF
CDR3 DNA: TGTGCCAGCAGTTTAGGACAGGGCGTCGGCGGCTACACCTTC

V gene: TRBV29-1
clone size: once
J gene: TRBJ2-5
D gene: -
CDR3 protein: CSVVFTSQETQYF
CDR3 DNA: TGCAGCGTTGTGTTTACTAGTCAAGAGACCCAGTACTTC

V gene: TRBV7-2
clone size: few
J gene: TRBJ2-3
D gene: -
CDR3 protein: CASSSGTSPDTQYF
CDR3 DNA: TGTGCCAGCAGCTCGGGGACATCGCCAGATACGCAGTATTTT

V gene: TRBV6-4
clone size: -
J gene: TRBJ2-5
D gene: -
CDR3 protein: CASSDQGQETQYF
CDR3 DNA: TGTGCCAGCAGTGACCAGGGTCAAGAGACCCAGTACTTC

V gene: TRBV6-5
clone size: -
J gene: TRBJ1-1
D gene: TRBD1
CDR3 protein: CASSYSGTGLNTEAFF
CDR3 DNA: TGTGCCAGCAGTTACTCCGGGACAGGACTGAACACTGAAGCTTTCTTT

V gene: TRBV5-1
clone size: -
J gene: TRBJ2-1
D gene: TRBD1
CDR3 protein: CASSPGQGGYNEQFF
CDR3 DNA: TGCGCCAGCAGCCCGGGACAGGGCGGATACAATGAGCAGTTCTTC

V gene: TRBV10-3
clone size: once
J gene: TRBJ1-4
D gene: TRBD1
CDR3 protein: CAVSGQGYEKLFF
CDR3 DNA: TGTGCCGTTTCGGGACAGGGGTATGAAAAACTGTTTTTT